These T cell receptor beta chains were read from a single sample in a study of shared clonotypes between healthy human individuals. Using immunoSEQ multiplex PCR, the repertoire was profiled, and TCRdb retains in-frame clones only, with some absent. This table holds fewer than 1.8 million clones, around 98.5% found once. The sequencing input was naive CD4+ T cells sorted from blood. These receptors came from a man younger than 45 in good health. Both conserved end residues are part of each CDR3. The order of the fields is clone size, J gene, D gene, V gene, CDR3 DNA, CDR3 protein. A D gene is named only where the DNA matches it firmly. The listing skips clone size in some rows; elsewhere it reads once, few, many or a size class.

size: .; J: TRBJ2-1; D: TRBD2; V: TRBV7-2; DNA: TGTGCCAGCAGCTTAGGGCCAGCGGGAGGGCATAATGAGCAGTTCTTC; CDR3: CASSLGPAGGHNEQFF
size: .; J: TRBJ1-4; D: .; V: TRBV28; DNA: TGTGCCATTACCGACAGACGGGAAACTAATGAAAAACTGTTTTTT; CDR3: CAITDRRETNEKLFF
size: .; J: TRBJ2-1; D: .; V: TRBV9; DNA: TGTGCCAGCAGCTCCCCTATTGGGGGAGTGGGTGTCTCCTACAATGAGCAGTTCTTC; CDR3: CASSSPIGGVGVSYNEQFF
size: .; J: TRBJ1-1; D: .; V: TRBV28; DNA: TGTGCCAGCAGCCCGATTGACACTGAAGCTTTCTTT; CDR3: CASSPIDTEAFF
size: .; J: TRBJ1-1; D: .; V: TRBV5-6; DNA: TGTGCCAGCAGCTTGGGGGGAGTCGGGACTGAAGCTTTCTTT; CDR3: CASSLGGVGTEAFF
size: once; J: TRBJ2-5; D: TRBD2; V: TRBV5-4; DNA: TGTGCCAGCAGCTTGGCCGCGGGAGGTGGGGAGACCCAGTACTTC; CDR3: CASSLAAGGGETQYF
size: .; J: TRBJ2-7; D: .; V: TRBV28; DNA: TGTGCCAGCAGTTACGGGAGTCATACCTACGAGCAGTACTTC; CDR3: CASSYGSHTYEQYF
size: .; J: TRBJ2-1; D: TRBD2; V: TRBV5-1; DNA: TGCGCCAGCAGCTACGCTAGCGGGACCAACTACAATGAGCAGTTCTTC; CDR3: CASSYASGTNYNEQFF
size: once; J: TRBJ2-1; D: .; V: TRBV20-1; DNA: TGCAGAGGAGGGTCCCGCAATGAGCAGTTCTTC; CDR3: CRGGSRNEQFF
size: .; J: TRBJ2-7; D: .; V: TRBV5-1; DNA: TGCGCCAGCAGCTATTCCGGGACAAACTACGAGCAGTACTTC; CDR3: CASSYSGTNYEQYF
size: .; J: TRBJ1-1; D: .; V: TRBV19; DNA: TGTGCCAGTAGTTCAAGGTTGAACACTGAAGCTTTCTTT; CDR3: CASSSRLNTEAFF
size: .; J: TRBJ2-7; D: .; V: TRBV4-3; DNA: TGCGCCAGCAGCCTAAGAATGGACCTTGGGGGCGAGCAGTACTTC; CDR3: CASSLRMDLGGEQYF
size: .; J: TRBJ2-2; D: TRBD2; V: TRBV6-5; DNA: TGTGCCAGCAGCTCCGGGACTAGATGGTCCGGGGAGCTGTTTTTT; CDR3: CASSSGTRWSGELFF
size: .; J: TRBJ2-1; D: .; V: TRBV18; DNA: TGTGCCAGCTCACCCTTGGGACGGCAGCAGTTCTTC; CDR3: CASSPLGRQQFF
size: .; J: TRBJ2-1; D: .; V: TRBV9; DNA: TGTGCCAGCAGCGCTTCCCCCCGATCGGCCGTAGCCTACAATGAGCAGTTCTTC; CDR3: CASSASPRSAVAYNEQFF
size: .; J: TRBJ2-3; D: .; V: TRBV30; DNA: TGTGCCTGGAGCCTCAACGGGCGAGACACAGATACGCAGTATTTT; CDR3: CAWSLNGRDTDTQYF
size: .; J: TRBJ2-2; D: .; V: TRBV2; DNA: TGTGCCAGCAGTGATGATTGGGGAAGGAACACCGGGGAGCTGTTTTTT; CDR3: CASSDDWGRNTGELFF
size: .; J: TRBJ2-2; D: .; V: TRBV7-2; DNA: TGTGCCAGCAGCTCGGACACCGGGGAGCTGTTTTTT; CDR3: CASSSDTGELFF
size: .; J: TRBJ2-7; D: TRBD1; V: TRBV4-1; DNA: TGCGCCAGCAGCCAATGGGCGGCAGGGGGCGGCGAGCAGTACTTC; CDR3: CASSQWAAGGGEQYF
size: .; J: TRBJ2-7; D: .; V: TRBV19; DNA: TGTGCCAGTAGTATAGATCGGGCAGGGGCCCACGAGCAGTACTTC; CDR3: CASSIDRAGAHEQYF
size: once; J: TRBJ2-3; D: TRBD2; V: TRBV27; DNA: TGTGCCAGCAGTTTATTTGGACTAGCGGGAGGAGTCACAGATACGCAGTATTTT; CDR3: CASSLFGLAGGVTDTQYF
size: .; J: TRBJ2-1; D: TRBD2; V: TRBV4-3; DNA: TGCGCCAGCAGCCATCCCCGCGGGGGGGTGAAGAACAATGAGCAGTTCTTC; CDR3: CASSHPRGGVKNNEQFF
size: .; J: TRBJ2-1; D: TRBD1; V: TRBV9; DNA: TGTGCCAGCAGCGTCTCCATTTCCGGGACAGGGGACAATGAGCAGTTCTTC; CDR3: CASSVSISGTGDNEQFF
size: .; J: TRBJ2-7; D: TRBD2; V: TRBV4-1; DNA: TGCGCCAGCAGCGGAACGGGAGGCGTCCACGAGCAGTACTTC; CDR3: CASSGTGGVHEQYF
size: .; J: TRBJ1-1; D: .; V: TRBV5-1; DNA: TGCGCCAGCAGCTTGGCCGGTAAGAACACTGAAGCTTTCTTT; CDR3: CASSLAGKNTEAFF
size: .; J: TRBJ2-1; D: TRBD2; V: TRBV10-3; DNA: TGTGCCATCGGACTAGCGGGAGGGCCTGGGATCAATGAGCAGTTCTTC; CDR3: CAIGLAGGPGINEQFF
size: .; J: TRBJ2-7; D: .; V: TRBV18; DNA: TGTGCCAGCTCACCTACAGGGAGTTACGAGCAGTACTTC; CDR3: CASSPTGSYEQYF
size: .; J: TRBJ2-5; D: TRBD1; V: TRBV19; DNA: TGTGCCAGTAGTCCGTACGGACAGGGAGTAGGGGAGACCCAGTACTTC; CDR3: CASSPYGQGVGETQYF
size: .; J: TRBJ2-5; D: .; V: TRBV18; DNA: TGTGCCAGCTCACCAAGTTCCGTTCTAGGGGAGACCCAGTACTTC; CDR3: CASSPSSVLGETQYF
size: .; J: TRBJ2-5; D: TRBD2; V: TRBV11-2; DNA: TGTGCCAGCAAGATGCTAGCGGGAGGGGGAGGAGAGACCCAGTACTTC; CDR3: CASKMLAGGGGETQYF
size: .; J: TRBJ2-7; D: .; V: TRBV28; DNA: TGTGCCAGCAGTCGGACAGCCTACGAGCAGTACTTC; CDR3: CASSRTAYEQYF
size: .; J: TRBJ1-1; D: .; V: TRBV11-2; DNA: TGTGCCAGCAGCTTAATCACTAGGGAAGCTTTCTTT; CDR3: CASSLITREAFF
size: .; J: TRBJ2-3; D: TRBD2; V: TRBV7-2; DNA: TGTGCCAGCAGCTCGAGGACTAGCGGGAGCCTTAGCACAGATACGCAGTATTTT; CDR3: CASSSRTSGSLSTDTQYF
size: .; J: TRBJ2-1; D: .; V: TRBV7-2; DNA: TGTGCCAGCAGCCGGCCCGGGCGTTCGTACAATGAGCAGTTCTTC; CDR3: CASSRPGRSYNEQFF
size: .; J: TRBJ2-7; D: .; V: TRBV18; DNA: TGTGCCAGCTCACCACTAAACGAGCAGTACTTC; CDR3: CASSPLNEQYF
size: .; J: TRBJ1-1; D: .; V: TRBV18; DNA: TGTGCCAGCTCACCACGGTTTCAGGGCGCCCGGAACACTGAAGCTTTCTTT; CDR3: CASSPRFQGARNTEAFF
size: once; J: TRBJ2-1; D: .; V: TRBV7-9; DNA: TGTGCCAGCAGCTTAATTAGAGCGGGTTACAATGAGCAGTTCTTC; CDR3: CASSLIRAGYNEQFF
size: once; J: TRBJ1-2; D: .; V: TRBV14; DNA: TGTGCCAGCAGCCAGAAGAGGCCACCTTCAAACTATGGCTACACCTTC; CDR3: CASSQKRPPSNYGYTF
size: .; J: TRBJ1-4; D: .; V: TRBV27; DNA: TGTGCCAGCAAAGGCTTCTCAGGACCAACTAATGAAAAACTGTTTTTT; CDR3: CASKGFSGPTNEKLFF
size: .; J: TRBJ2-5; D: TRBD1; V: TRBV9; DNA: TGTGCCAGCAGCGACACAGGGGCCTCGGGGACCCAGTACTTC; CDR3: CASSDTGASGTQYF
size: .; J: TRBJ1-2; D: TRBD1; V: TRBV27; DNA: TGTGCCAGCAGTTTTAGGTCGATACAGGGGGCTGAAGGCTACACCTTC; CDR3: CASSFRSIQGAEGYTF
size: .; J: TRBJ2-1; D: TRBD2; V: TRBV6-5; DNA: TGTGCCGGCGGCGGGACTAGCGGCCGTGGTGAGCAGTTCTTC; CDR3: CAGGGTSGRGEQFF
size: .; J: TRBJ2-7; D: .; V: TRBV2; DNA: TGTGCCAGCAGTGAAAGGCAGGGGGGATCCTACGAGCAGTACTTC; CDR3: CASSERQGGSYEQYF
size: .; J: TRBJ1-4; D: .; V: TRBV28; DNA: TGTGCCAGCAGTCTGACAGCCTCTAATGAAAAACTGTTTTTT; CDR3: CASSLTASNEKLFF
size: .; J: TRBJ1-2; D: .; V: TRBV6-5; DNA: TGTGCCAGCAGTTACAGGGGAAGTACTTTCAACTATGGCTACACCTTC; CDR3: CASSYRGSTFNYGYTF
size: once; J: TRBJ2-1; D: TRBD2; V: TRBV5-8; DNA: TGTGCCAGCAGCGTGACTAGCGGAGGGTTATCCTACAATGAGCAGTTCTTC; CDR3: CASSVTSGGLSYNEQFF
size: once; J: TRBJ1-1; D: .; V: TRBV7-6; DNA: TGTGCCAGCAGCCACCGACCGAGGACGAACACTGAAGCTTTCTTT; CDR3: CASSHRPRTNTEAFF
size: .; J: TRBJ1-2; D: TRBD1; V: TRBV5-1; DNA: TGCGCCAGCAGCTACACAGGGGCCGGAGGGGGCTACACCTTC; CDR3: CASSYTGAGGGYTF
size: .; J: TRBJ2-2; D: .; V: TRBV6-5; DNA: TGTGCCAGCAGTTATACGGGGGGGGAGCTGTTTTTT; CDR3: CASSYTGGELFF
size: .; J: TRBJ2-1; D: .; V: TRBV2; DNA: TGTGCCAGCACCCCCTTCTATTTGGACAATGAGCAGTTCTTC; CDR3: CASTPFYLDNEQFF
size: .; J: TRBJ1-2; D: .; V: TRBV5-1; DNA: TGCGCCAGCAGCCCTGGTCGTACCCCTGGCTATGGCTACACCTTC; CDR3: CASSPGRTPGYGYTF